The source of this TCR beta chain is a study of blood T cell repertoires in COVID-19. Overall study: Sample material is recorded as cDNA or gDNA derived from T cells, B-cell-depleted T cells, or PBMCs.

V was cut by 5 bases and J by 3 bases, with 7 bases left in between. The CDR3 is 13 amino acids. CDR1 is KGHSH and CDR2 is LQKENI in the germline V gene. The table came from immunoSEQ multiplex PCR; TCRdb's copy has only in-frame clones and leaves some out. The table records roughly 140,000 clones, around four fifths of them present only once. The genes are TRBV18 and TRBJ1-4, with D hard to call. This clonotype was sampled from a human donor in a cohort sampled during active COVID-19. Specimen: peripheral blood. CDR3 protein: CASSGSANEKLFF. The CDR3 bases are TGTGCCAGCTCAGGGAGCGCTAATGAAAAACTGTTTTTT.